The clone carrying this T cell receptor beta chain was seen many times. These data belong to a study of T-cell reconstitution after alpha-beta-depleted transplantation in children. The CDR3 covers 14 residues. V was clipped by 4 bases and J by 2 bases, with 12 bases between them. From germline, CDR1 is DFQATT and CDR2 SNEGSKA (reference sequence). As it was prepared, the TCRbeta library received unique molecular identifiers. TCRdb independently ran MiXCR on the PCR reads; one entry per CDR3 protein. Among 190,000 or so distinct CDR3 sequences, about 6.4% were seen once, and the ten largest hold around 3%.

This sequence was found in a human donor who donated a stem cell graft to a child with Wiskott-Aldrich syndrome. V and J are TRBV20-1 and TRBJ1-5; unclear D gene. The material sequenced was PBMCs from the stem cell graft donor, taken from the stem cell graft. CDR3 sequence reads: CSATPRGGNQPQHF. The DNA for the CDR3 is TGCAGTGCTACCCCTCGAGGAGGCAATCAGCCCCAGCATTTT.